The sequence of this T cell receptor beta chain was determined in a study of blood T cell repertoires in COVID-19. Turning to the study itself: COVID-19 samples collected from the United States, Italy and Spain covered acute and convalescent phases. Nucleic acid was either cDNA or gDNA, and it came from T cells, B-cell-depleted T cells, or PBMCs.

This clone came up once. CDR3 length: 15 amino acids. Germline V gene sequence: CDR1 LGHNA, CDR2 YNFKEQ. V lost 1 base and J lost 2, with 11 bases in between. Original methodology: Using reference gene primer amplification, nucleated cell counts were estimated. Profiling relied on immunoSEQ multiplex PCR, and the TCRdb table lists in-frame clones only, not all of them. V and J calls plus clone size are reproduced from that table; the DNA served to infer D and trimming. The sample consists of fewer than 90,000 clones, about 80% of them appearing once. The chain couples TRBV4-2 to TRBJ2-5, with D perhaps TRBD1 (6 bases). This TCR was recovered from a human donor in a cohort sampled during active COVID-19. Sequenced: peripheral blood. CDR3 nucleotides: TGTGCCAGCAGCCAAGGACAGGACCCTCAAGAGACCCAGTACTTC. Translation: CASSQGQDPQETQYF.